Listed below are T cell receptor beta chains from one sample, sequenced in a study of CD8 T cells in ankylosing spondylitis. TCRdb recomputed calls from the 5' RACE reads with MiXCR, one row per CDR3 protein. The sample consists of under 850,000 distinct CDR3 sequences, around a fifth of them appearing once. The material sequenced was blood, either unsorted or a sorted T cell fraction (not recorded which). The source is a male donor with ankylosing spondylitis. CDR3s include the opening cysteine and the closing phenylalanine or tryptophan. A D gene is named only where the DNA matches it firmly. Clone size appears in some rows only: once, few, many, or a class for an expanded clone.

V gene: TRBV4-1
J gene: TRBJ2-1
clone size: few
D gene: NA
CDR3 DNA: TGCGCCAGCAGCCAGATTAGCGGAAGCTCCTACAATGAGCAGTTCTTC
CDR3 protein: CASSQISGSSYNEQFF

V gene: TRBV11-2
J gene: TRBJ2-7
clone size: few
D gene: TRBD1
CDR3 DNA: TGTGCCAGCAGCTTGGGGGACAGGGGGATTTGGGAGCAGTACTTC
CDR3 protein: CASSLGDRGIWEQYF

V gene: TRBV4-1
J gene: TRBJ1-2
clone size: many
D gene: TRBD1
CDR3 DNA: TGCGCCAGCAGCCAAGTGCAGGCAGGGGGCGCAAATTATGGCTACACCTTC
CDR3 protein: CASSQVQAGGANYGYTF

V gene: TRBV29-1
J gene: TRBJ2-3
clone size: NA
D gene: NA
CDR3 DNA: TGCAGCGTTACTTACAGGGCCGCCGGCACAGATACGCAGTATTTT
CDR3 protein: CSVTYRAAGTDTQYF

V gene: TRBV12-3/TRBV12-4
J gene: TRBJ1-1
clone size: NA
D gene: TRBD1
CDR3 DNA: TGTGCCAGCAGTCTGGACAGGAGGGGGACTGAAGCTTTCTTT
CDR3 protein: CASSLDRRGTEAFF

V gene: TRBV20-1
J gene: TRBJ2-1
clone size: NA
D gene: TRBD2
CDR3 DNA: TGCAGTGCTAGAGCTAGCGGGAGTTGGAATGAGCAGTTCTTC
CDR3 protein: CSARASGSWNEQFF

V gene: TRBV4-1
J gene: TRBJ1-1
clone size: few
D gene: NA
CDR3 DNA: TGCGCCAGCAGCCTCTCCCCAGGGGATCGGACTGAAGCTTTCTTT
CDR3 protein: CASSLSPGDRTEAFF

V gene: TRBV7-2
J gene: TRBJ1-4
clone size: NA
D gene: TRBD1
CDR3 DNA: TGTGCCAGCAGCTTTAGAATGGTAGGACAGGGGAACGAAAAACTGTTTTTT
CDR3 protein: CASSFRMVGQGNEKLFF

V gene: TRBV18
J gene: TRBJ2-5
clone size: NA
D gene: TRBD2
CDR3 DNA: TGTGCCAGCTCACCTACGGGAGGAGGGACCCAGTACTTC
CDR3 protein: CASSPTGGGTQYF

V gene: TRBV20-1
J gene: TRBJ1-1
clone size: NA
D gene: NA
CDR3 DNA: TGCAGTGCCATGGCTGCGAGGACATTGAACACTGAAGCTTTCTTT
CDR3 protein: CSAMAARTLNTEAFF

V gene: TRBV2
J gene: TRBJ2-3
clone size: NA
D gene: NA
CDR3 DNA: TGTGCCAGCAGCGTCCTCTGGGGGACAGATACGCAGTATTTT
CDR3 protein: CASSVLWGTDTQYF

V gene: TRBV6-1
J gene: TRBJ1-6
clone size: NA
D gene: TRBD1
CDR3 DNA: TGTGCCAGCAGCCGGACAGGGTCTAATTCACCCCTCCACTTT
CDR3 protein: CASSRTGSNSPLHF

V gene: TRBV29-1
J gene: TRBJ2-4
clone size: many
D gene: TRBD1
CDR3 DNA: TGCAGCGTGACCACGACAGGGGGCAAAAACATTCAGTACTTC
CDR3 protein: CSVTTTGGKNIQYF

V gene: TRBV27
J gene: TRBJ2-7
clone size: few
D gene: NA
CDR3 DNA: TGTGCCAGCAGTCCGGGAGAGAAGGACTACGAGCAGTACTTC
CDR3 protein: CASSPGEKDYEQYF

V gene: TRBV7-2
J gene: TRBJ2-5
clone size: NA
D gene: NA
CDR3 DNA: TGTGCCAGCAGCTTAGGACCTGTGGGGGGGGCTAAGGAGACCCAGTACTTC
CDR3 protein: CASSLGPVGGAKETQYF

V gene: TRBV4-1
J gene: TRBJ1-2
clone size: few
D gene: TRBD1
CDR3 DNA: TGCGCCAGCAGCCGGGGGACAGGTCGCCCCTATGGCTACACCTTC
CDR3 protein: CASSRGTGRPYGYTF

V gene: TRBV11-2
J gene: TRBJ2-1
clone size: NA
D gene: NA
CDR3 DNA: TGTGCCAGCAGCTTAGTTCCTGGGGCAGCGGGCTCCTACAATGAGCAGTTCTTC
CDR3 protein: CASSLVPGAAGSYNEQFF

V gene: TRBV29-1
J gene: TRBJ2-5
clone size: many
D gene: NA
CDR3 DNA: TGCAGCGTTGCGGCGGCTGGGCAGACCCAGTACTTC
CDR3 protein: CSVAAAGQTQYF

V gene: TRBV4-1
J gene: TRBJ1-2
clone size: NA
D gene: NA
CDR3 DNA: TGCGCCAGCAGCCAACAGGACAGACCGTATGGCTACACCTTC
CDR3 protein: CASSQQDRPYGYTF

V gene: TRBV7-9
J gene: TRBJ1-1
clone size: few
D gene: TRBD1
CDR3 DNA: TGTGCCAGCAGTTTCCCAGACAGGGGATTGAGTACTGAAGCTTTCTTT
CDR3 protein: CASSFPDRGLSTEAFF

V gene: TRBV30
J gene: TRBJ2-7
clone size: once
D gene: NA
CDR3 DNA: TGTGCCTGGAGTCCGGAGCCGGCCTCCTACGAGCAGTACTTC
CDR3 protein: CAWSPEPASYEQYF

V gene: TRBV5-1
J gene: TRBJ2-7
clone size: NA
D gene: NA
CDR3 DNA: TGCGCCAGCAGCGAGGACAGTGCTTCCTACGAGCAGTACTTC
CDR3 protein: CASSEDSASYEQYF

V gene: TRBV4-1
J gene: TRBJ1-2
clone size: NA
D gene: NA
CDR3 DNA: TGCGCCAGCAGCCAAGATGGGCGAGGAATCTATGGCTACACCTTC
CDR3 protein: CASSQDGRGIYGYTF

V gene: TRBV29-1
J gene: TRBJ2-7
clone size: NA
D gene: NA
CDR3 DNA: TGCAGCGCCGGTACGAATTCCTACGAGCAGTACTTC
CDR3 protein: CSAGTNSYEQYF

V gene: TRBV4-1
J gene: TRBJ2-1
clone size: NA
D gene: NA
CDR3 DNA: TGCGCCAGCAGCCAAGATCGAATGACTTCTCTCGAGCAGTTCTTC
CDR3 protein: CASSQDRMTSLEQFF

V gene: TRBV5-1
J gene: TRBJ1-1
clone size: many
D gene: NA
CDR3 DNA: TGCGCCAGCAGCTCGCAGGGAAGGAGGGCTTTCTTT
CDR3 protein: CASSSQGRRAFF

V gene: TRBV28
J gene: TRBJ1-5
clone size: NA
D gene: NA
CDR3 DNA: TGTGCCAGCAGTTTTTCCCTTCAGCCCCAGCATTTT
CDR3 protein: CASSFSLQPQHF

V gene: TRBV12-3/TRBV12-4
J gene: TRBJ2-2
clone size: NA
D gene: TRBD2
CDR3 DNA: TGTGCCAGCAGCCTCCCTAGCGGGAGGGCCGGCGGGGAGCTGTTTTTT
CDR3 protein: CASSLPSGRAGGELFF

V gene: TRBV7-2
J gene: TRBJ2-7
clone size: few
D gene: TRBD2
CDR3 DNA: TGTGCCAGCGGGCTAGCGGGGAAATGGGAGGAGCAGTACTTC
CDR3 protein: CASGLAGKWEEQYF

V gene: TRBV20-1
J gene: TRBJ2-1
clone size: few
D gene: TRBD2
CDR3 DNA: TGCAGTGCTAGTTCCGGCACCCAGGGAGGGGATGAGCAGTTCTTC
CDR3 protein: CSASSGTQGGDEQFF

V gene: TRBV6-1
J gene: TRBJ2-1
clone size: many
D gene: TRBD1
CDR3 DNA: TGTGCCAGCAGTATCGGGACAGGGGGGGTCAATGAGCAGTTCTTC
CDR3 protein: CASSIGTGGVNEQFF

V gene: TRBV3-1
J gene: TRBJ2-5
clone size: NA
D gene: NA
CDR3 DNA: TGTGCCAGCAGCCAAGGGAGGAACTCTGCAAGGGAGACCCAGCACTTC
CDR3 protein: CASSQGRNSARETQHF

V gene: TRBV11-2
J gene: TRBJ1-1
clone size: NA
D gene: NA
CDR3 DNA: TGTGCCAGCAGAGCCCCGATTGGGGGCACTGAAGCTTTCTTT
CDR3 protein: CASRAPIGGTEAFF

V gene: TRBV27
J gene: TRBJ2-7
clone size: few
D gene: NA
CDR3 DNA: TGTGCCAGCAGTTTATCGTCGTGGGGGGTCGAGCAGTACTTC
CDR3 protein: CASSLSSWGVEQYF